Listed here is a single TCR beta chain. This table comes from immunoSEQ multiplex PCR, and its TCRdb copy is limited to in-frame clones, with some not included. The repertoire holds about 1.1 million clones, with 60% to 85% as singletons. This sample is part of a study of shared clonotypes between healthy human individuals. Trimming left V 4 bases short and J 2 bases short, with 11 bases between. Germline lookup yields CDR1 SGHRS and CDR2 YFSETQ. The length of the CDR3 is 14 residues. The sequenced sample was memory CD4+ T cells from PBMCs. This sample's subset: CD45RA-negative fraction. The chain is built from TRBV5-1 and TRBJ2-3; D not certain. The origin of this receptor is a man between 18 and 35 years old in good health. Some clones in this sample may be carry-over from other donors' samples. The CDR3 is CASSLLPITDTQYF. CDR3 nucleotides: TGCGCCAGCAGCCTCCTCCCTATCACAGATACGCAGTATTTT.